A selection of T cell receptor beta chains follows, all from one sample in a study of CD8+CD57+ T cells in acquired aplastic anemia. TCRdb ran MiXCR on the reads and lists one entry per CDR3 protein. Here the sample spans about 190,000 distinct CDR3 sequences, under 55% being singletons. The sequencing input was sorted CD4+, CD8+, or CD8+CD57+ T cells (not recorded which) from PBMCs. These receptors all come from a human donor with aplastic anemia. The CDR3 runs from the conserved cysteine through the conserved F or W. The D gene is left open where the match is weak. A row's size may be missing; if present it is once, few, many or a size class.

J,size,V,D,CDR3,DNA
TRBJ1-4,NA,TRBV7-2,NA,CASSIFGEKLFF,TGTGCCAGCAGCATATTCGGGGAAAAACTGTTTTTT
TRBJ2-5,many,TRBV12-3/TRBV12-4,TRBD1,CASSPGQPGETQYF,TGTGCCAGCAGTCCGGGACAGCCGGGGGAGACCCAGTACTTC
TRBJ2-1,NA,TRBV19,TRBD2,CASSMGLAGDVQFF,TGTGCCAGTAGTATGGGACTAGCGGGAGACGTGCAGTTCTTC
TRBJ2-2,NA,TRBV24-1,TRBD1,CASSSTGGRELFF,TGTGCCAGCAGTTCTACAGGGGGAAGGGAGCTGTTTTTT
TRBJ2-7,few,TRBV5-1,TRBD2,CASSLGEGLYEQYF,TGCGCCAGCAGCTTAGGGGAGGGCCTTTACGAGCAGTACTTC
TRBJ2-5,many,TRBV12-3/TRBV12-4,NA,CASSLGQGSETQYF,TGTGCCAGCAGTTTGGGCCAGGGGTCAGAGACCCAGTACTTC
TRBJ1-3,NA,TRBV19,NA,CASSITSGGNTIYF,TGTGCCAGTAGTATTACCTCGGGCGGAAACACCATATATTTT
TRBJ1-2,NA,TRBV20-1,NA,CSARGGTWHTF,TGCAGTGCTAGAGGTGGGACATGGCACACCTTC
TRBJ2-7,many,TRBV24-1,TRBD1,CATSDRGTGVFGEQYF,TGTGCCACCAGTGATAGAGGGACAGGGGTTTTTGGCGAGCAGTACTTC
TRBJ2-6,many,TRBV9,NA,CASSVGGGGVANVLTF,TGTGCCAGCAGCGTAGGGGGAGGGGGAGTAGCCAACGTCCTGACTTTC
TRBJ2-1,many,TRBV24-1,NA,CATSGSSRSNEQFF,TGTGCCACCAGTGGCTCTAGCAGGAGTAATGAGCAGTTCTTC
TRBJ2-7,NA,TRBV19,TRBD1,CASTWDRSGEQYF,TGTGCCAGCACTTGGGACAGGTCAGGCGAGCAGTACTTC
TRBJ1-5,many,TRBV7-7,NA,CASSSGLNQPQHF,TGTGCTAGCAGCTCCGGACTAAATCAGCCCCAGCATTTT
TRBJ2-3,many,TRBV9,NA,CASSPSQRGTDTQYF,TGTGCCAGCAGCCCCTCCCAGCGGGGCACAGATACGCAGTATTTT
TRBJ2-2,NA,TRBV5-1,NA,CASSPGRDLAGELFF,TGCGCCAGCAGCCCCGGGAGAGATTTAGCCGGGGAGCTGTTTTTT
TRBJ2-5,NA,TRBV29-1,TRBD1,CSRDRGQETQYF,TGCAGCCGGGACAGGGGGCAAGAGACCCAGTACTTC
TRBJ2-7,many,TRBV11-2,TRBD1,CASSPWTGNSYEQYF,TGTGCCAGCAGCCCATGGACAGGGAATTCCTACGAGCAGTACTTC
TRBJ2-3,few,TRBV24-1,NA,CATSALGTDTQYF,TGTGCCACCAGTGCGTTGGGGACAGATACGCAGTATTTT
TRBJ2-3,many,TRBV11-2,NA,CASSLIGRGSTDTQYF,TGTGCCAGCAGCTTAATCGGGCGGGGCAGCACAGATACGCAGTATTTT
TRBJ1-5,NA,TRBV27,NA,CASSPTGRGGSLLNQPQHF,TGTGCCAGCAGTCCTACAGGGAGGGGAGGGAGCCTACTAAATCAGCCCCAGCATTTT
TRBJ1-2,NA,TRBV10-3,TRBD1,CAISEASQGQGVHGYTF,TGTGCCATCAGCGAGGCCTCCCAAGGACAGGGGGTCCATGGCTACACCTTC
TRBJ2-7,few,TRBV24-1,NA,CATSGLGTYEQYF,TGTGCCACCAGTGGATTGGGGACCTACGAGCAGTACTTC
TRBJ2-1,NA,TRBV24-1,TRBD1,CATSDSDRGVNEQFF,TGTGCCACCAGTGACTCGGACAGGGGAGTCAATGAGCAGTTCTTC
TRBJ1-5,many,TRBV19,NA,CASSHLTGKGNNQPQHF,TGTGCCAGTAGTCATCTGACGGGAAAGGGGAACAATCAGCCCCAGCATTTT
TRBJ2-5,NA,TRBV20-1,TRBD2,CSAGAGVSQETQYF,TGCAGTGCAGGAGCGGGGGTAAGCCAAGAGACCCAGTACTTC